A single T cell receptor beta chain is shown here with its context. This sample stems from a study of blood T cell repertoires in COVID-19. Study-level background: The United States, Italy and Spain provided the acute and convalescent COVID-19 samples. Sources were T cells, B-cell-depleted T cells, or PBMCs; the material itself was cDNA or gDNA.

The V end was cut by 4 bases, the J end by 1 base, with 10 bases between. The CDR3 is made up of 14 amino acids. The germline gives CDR1 LNHDA, CDR2 SQIVND (reference sequence). Source study methods: Amplification with reference gene primers provided the estimates of nucleated cell counts. Libraries were prepared by immunoSEQ multiplex PCR; TCRdb keeps only in-frame clonotypes and omits some of them. V and J calls and clone size are as listed in that table; D and trimming were resolved from the DNA. The sample consists of tens of thousands of clones, around 82% of them appearing once. The chain links TRBV19 to TRBJ1-1, with D maybe TRBD1 (6 bases). The clonotype was recovered from a human donor in a cohort sampled during active COVID-19. The material sequenced was peripheral blood. CDR3 sequence reads: CASSKGTPNTEAFF. The CDR3 bases are TGTGCCAGTAGTAAAGGGACACCGAACACTGAAGCTTTCTTT.